These T cell receptor beta chains were read from a single sample in a study of breast tumors, draining lymph nodes, adjacent tissues. MiXCR was run by TCRdb on the multiplex PCR reads, yielding one entry per CDR3 protein. The sample holds under 150,000 distinct CDR3 sequences, nearly 20% seen once. The sample taken for sequencing was axillary lymph node tissue. These receptors all stem from a female donor with breast cancer. Some clones in this sample may be carry-over from other donors' samples. CDR3s include the opening cysteine and the closing phenylalanine or tryptophan. The D gene is left open where the match is weak. Only part of the rows carry a size: once, few, many, or a class if the clone is expanded.

TRBJ1-2 | TRBV13 | NA | TRBD1 | CASSLARLDRAGYTF | TGTGCCAGCAGCTTAGCCCGTCTCGACAGGGCTGGCTACACCTTC
TRBJ2-4 | TRBV2 | NA | NA | CASSSRDGDIQYF | TGTGCCAGCAGTAGCCGGGACGGGGACATTCAGTACTTC
TRBJ2-5 | TRBV7-7 | many | NA | CASSLYGRAQETQYF | TGTGCTAGCAGCTTATATGGGCGGGCCCAAGAGACCCAGTACTTC
TRBJ2-7 | TRBV6-2/TRBV6-3 | many | NA | CASSYSSYEQYF | TGTGCCAGCAGTTACAGCTCCTACGAGCAGTACTTC
TRBJ2-7 | TRBV18 | many | TRBD1 | CASSPQGASYEQYF | TGTGCCAGCTCACCACAGGGGGCAAGCTACGAGCAGTACTTC
TRBJ2-5 | TRBV11-2 | many | NA | CASSLDTGTETQYF | TGTGCCAGCAGCTTAGATACCGGGACAGAGACCCAGTACTTC
TRBJ1-6 | TRBV20-1 | many | NA | CSAPGRLASPLHF | TGCAGTGCCCCCGGCAGGTTGGCTTCACCCCTCCACTTT
TRBJ2-5 | TRBV2 | NA | NA | CASTESGGLGETQYF | TGTGCCAGCACCGAGTCGGGGGGCTTGGGAGAGACCCAGTACTTC
TRBJ2-3 | TRBV28 | NA | NA | CASTVTDTQYF | TGTGCCAGCACCGTTACAGATACGCAGTATTTT
TRBJ2-3 | TRBV7-3 | few | TRBD2 | CASSIGGAVDTQYF | TGTGCCAGCAGCATCGGGGGGGCCGTGGATACGCAGTATTTT
TRBJ1-3 | TRBV28 | NA | NA | CASSFPSGGGRNTIYF | TGTGCCAGCAGTTTCCCGAGTGGGGGTGGTAGGAACACCATATATTTT
TRBJ2-1 | TRBV25-1 | many | TRBD2 | CASSDSGLAGAYNEQFF | TGTGCCAGCAGTGACTCCGGACTAGCGGGAGCCTACAATGAGCAGTTCTTC
TRBJ2-7 | TRBV20-1 | many | TRBD1 | CIYRDRFPYEQYF | TGCATTTACCGGGACAGGTTCCCCTACGAGCAGTACTTC
TRBJ2-3 | TRBV12-3/TRBV12-4 | many | TRBD2 | CASSFFSGSLDTQYF | TGTGCCAGCAGTTTTTTCAGCGGGAGTCTAGATACGCAGTATTTT